This T cell receptor beta chain appears in the sequencing data of a study of blood T cell repertoires in COVID-19. On the study more broadly: PBMCs, B-cell-depleted T cells, or T cells were the source of the cDNA or gDNA that made up the material.

The table came from immunoSEQ multiplex PCR; TCRdb's copy has only in-frame clones and leaves some out. Of over 150,000 clones in the sample, 76% are singletons; the top ten hold 3.7%. In germline, CDR1 is SEHNR, CDR2 FQNEAQ (reference sequence). V shed 5 bases and J 5 bases; nucleotides not matched to a gene: 7. The CDR3 consists of 16 residues. This TCR was sampled from a woman of 80 years or more with acute or convalescent COVID-19. The chain uses TRBV7-9 and TRBJ2-5, with 14 bases lining up with TRBD2. The sample was peripheral blood. The CDR3 sequence is CASSRGTSGRGETQYF. DNA for the CDR3: TGTGCCAGCAGCCGCGGGACTAGCGGGAGAGGTGAGACCCAGTACTTC.